Following are 4 T cell receptor beta chains from one sample sequenced in a study of blood T cells in healthy people across ages. Primed by a sample-barcoded 5' primer and a J-beta primer mix, a second PCR proceeded for roughly 6 to 12 cycles. From the 5' RACE reads, TCRdb called clonotypes with MiXCR, one entry per CDR3 protein. Of about 1.4 million distinct CDR3 sequences listed, roughly 59% are singletons. The specimen sequenced was blood. The receptors here all came from a man younger than 35 in good health.

CDR3 nucleotide sequence: TGTGCCAGCAGTTTAGCGGGACTAGCGGGGACAAATGAGCAGTTCTTC. Its translation is CASSLAGLAGTNEQFF. This sequence joins TRBV12-3 or TRBV12-4 and TRBJ2-1; 13 bases are a match to TRBD2. The CDR3 is 16 amino acids. V shed 0 bases and J 7 bases; nucleotides not matched to a gene: 3.

This chain joins TRBV20-1 and TRBJ1-4, with D possibly matching TRBD1 (5 bases). The CDR3 totals 14 residues. Between the trimmed V and J ends, which lost 6 bases and 2 bases, there was a span of 13 bases. CDR1 is DFQATT and CDR2 is SNEGSKA in the germline V gene (reference sequence). The CDR3 coding sequence is TGCAGTGCCCTGGGGGGGATCACTAATGAAAAACTGTTTTTT. Translation: CSALGGITNEKLFF.

This chain connects TRBV6-6 to TRBJ1-1, with D perhaps matching TRBD1 (5 bases). Trimming removed 6 bases from V and 7 bases from J, with 12 bases in between. Germline V gene lookup returns CDR1 MNHNY and CDR2 SVGAGI (reference sequence). The CDR3 extends over 12 amino acids. The chain's CDR3 is CASRGEAGEAFF. Written as DNA, the CDR3 is TGTGCCAGCAGGGGGGAGGCGGGTGAAGCTTTCTTT.

The J gene is TRBJ2-1, the V gene TRBV6-5, with D unclear. Germline CDR1 and CDR2: MNHEY and SVGAGI. V was shortened by 4 bases and J by 1 base, with 11 bases between the two germline ends. CDR3 length: 15 residues. CDR3 residues: CASSSLVPSYNEQFF. CDR3 DNA sequence: TGTGCCAGCAGTTCCCTCGTGCCGTCCTACAATGAGCAGTTCTTC.